The clone carrying this TCR beta chain was picked up a small number of times. Its antigen is currently unknown. Germline V lookup: CDR1 SQVTM, CDR2 ANQGSEA. V lost 1 base and J lost 4, with 17 bases in between. This CDR3 is 15 amino acids long. The data stem from a study of cytomegalovirus exposure and HLA in healthy donors. General study points: Indistinguishability led to the exclusion of some V segments, TRBV6-2 and TRBV6-3 included.

In the PCR, 60 Vbeta and 13 Jbeta primers were used. Sequenced by immunoSEQ multiplex PCR; TCRdb stores in-frame clones only, minus some. The sample contains roughly 150,000 clones, about four fifths of which appear only once. The rearrangement uses TRBV29-1 and TRBJ2-7; the D gene is possibly TRBD1 (7 bases). This clonotype originated in a girl under 18 in good health and CMV-seropositive. Specimen: PBMCs. In DNA form, the CDR3 reads TGCAGCGTTGAAGCGCGGGGACAGTCAGTTTACGAGCAGTACTTC. It is translated as CSVEARGQSVYEQYF.